Below, 32 T cell receptor beta chains from the same sample are listed, as sequenced in a study of technical replicates of blood from a few donors. Method: immunoSEQ multiplex PCR; TCRdb's copy keeps in-frame clones and lacks some. The sample has under 75,000 clones, about 90% seen once. The sample was PBMCs. The receptor source for this set is a human donor in good health. Some clones in this sample may be carry-over from other donors' samples.

The chain has TRBV25-1 and TRBJ2-7; D might be TRBD2 (5 bases). CDR1 and CDR2 (germline): MGHDK, SYGVNS. V was pared by 8 bases and J by 3 bases, with 14 bases between. This CDR3 has 13 residues. CDR3 loop: CASSNFGVYEQYF. The DNA for the CDR3 is TGTGCCAGCTCGAATTTCGGGGTCTACGAGCAGTACTTC.

This chain links TRBV4-1 with TRBJ2-5; D is perhaps TRBD1 (5 bases). The CDR3 totals 13 residues. Germline lookup yields CDR1 MGHRA and CDR2 YSYEKL. Deletions cut 5 bases from V and 4 bases from J, with 11 bases between. The CDR3 DNA reads TGCGCCAGCAGCAGCCCAGGGCGAGAGACCCAGTACTTC. Residues: CASSSPGRETQYF.

This clone has only one observation. V and J are TRBV9 and TRBJ2-2; D gene unclear. CDR1 and CDR2 (germline): SGDLS, YYNGEE. Trimming shortened V by 0 bases and J by 7 bases, and 7 bases separated the two germline ends. The CDR3 spans 13 residues. The CDR3 reads CASSVEDIGELFF. CDR3 coding DNA: TGTGCCAGCAGCGTAGAAGACATCGGGGAGCTGTTTTTT. Full variable domain (rest looked up from reference TRBV9 and TRBJ2-2): DSGVTQTPKHLITATGQRVTLRCSPRSGDLSVYWYQQSLDQGLQFLIQYYNGEERAKGNILERFSAQQFPDLHSELNLSSLELGDSALYFCASSVEDIGELFFGEGSRLTVL.

The chain uses TRBV7-9 and TRBJ1-1; 7 bases line up with TRBD1. Germline V gene data show CDR1 as SEHNR and CDR2 as FQNEAQ (reference sequence). CDR3 size: 14 residues. The V gene end was trimmed by 5 bases and the J gene end by 1 base; junction bases not matched to a gene: 4. CDR3 coding DNA: TGTGCCAGCAGCCTGGGACAGCAGAACACTGAAGCTTTCTTT. It yields the protein CASSLGQQNTEAFF. Together with reference TRBV7-9 and TRBJ1-1, the CDR3 gives the full variable domain: DTGVSQNPRHKITKRGQNVTFRCDPISEHNRLYWYRQTLGQGPEFLTYFQNEAQLEKSRLLSDRFSAERPKGSFSTLEIQRTEQGDSAMYLCASSLGQQNTEAFFGQGTRLTVV.

V gene TRBV7-2 combines with J gene TRBJ2-2, with 9 bases that match TRBD1. This CDR3 spans 15 amino acids. V lost 4 bases, J lost 7 bases, and 7 bases stayed unmatched. The germline V gene encodes CDR1 SGHTA and CDR2 FQGNSA. The CDR3, as DNA: TGTGCCAGCAGCTACCGGACAGGGGCAGGCGGGGAGCTGTTTTTT. Its protein is CASSYRTGAGGELFF.

Details on this clone: Germline and junction disagree at one end, which may indicate a read error. J is TRBJ2-2 and V is TRBV5-1; 8 bases agree with TRBD2. This CDR3 has 14 residues. In germline, CDR1 is SGHRS, CDR2 YFSETQ. CDR3 loop: CASRSSGNPGELFF. In DNA, the CDR3 is TGCGCCAGCAGAAGTAGCGGGAACCCCGGGGAGCTGTTTTTT.

This chain connects TRBV4-3 to TRBJ2-1; no clear D. The CDR3 is 14 residues long. V lost 0 bases, J lost 2 bases, and 5 bases lay in between. Germline CDR1 reads LGHNA; CDR2 reads YSLEER. CDR3 amino acids: CASSQDIAYNEQFF. In DNA form, the CDR3 reads TGCGCCAGCAGCCAAGATATTGCCTACAATGAGCAGTTCTTC.

The rearrangement uses TRBV7-8 and TRBJ2-6; 8 bases are a match to TRBD2. The germline CDR1 and CDR2 sequences are SGHVS and FQNEAQ. J gave up 1 base and V 0 bases, and 5 bases lay outside the gene matches. The CDR3 has 18 residues. CDR3 loop: CASSLAPGGGSGANVLTF. In nucleotides, the CDR3 is TGTGCCAGCAGCTTAGCGCCCGGCGGGGGGTCTGGGGCCAACGTCCTGACTTTC.

The rearrangement links TRBV29-1 to TRBJ2-1; 7 positions match TRBD2. CDR3 size: 15 residues. The V segment lost 3 bases and the J segment 8 bases; nucleotides outside the gene matches: 13. Germline assignment: CDR1 SQVTM and CDR2 ANQGSEA. CDR3 DNA sequence: TGCAGCGTTGACGTCGGGCTAGCGGCCGGAGATGAGCAGTTCTTC. It translates to CSVDVGLAAGDEQFF.

V usage is TRBV27 and J usage is TRBJ2-7; 10 nucleotides match TRBD2. The V segment lost 6 bases and the J segment 0 bases; nucleotides outside the gene matches: 5. This CDR3 is built from 15 residues. Germline lookup yields CDR1 MNHEY and CDR2 SMNVEV (reference sequence). DNA of the CDR3: TGTGCCAGCAGCAGGACTAGCGGAAACTCCTACGAGCAGTACTTC. Translation gives CASSRTSGNSYEQYF.

The chain links TRBV5-6 to TRBJ2-3; 14 bases agree with TRBD2. J lost 6 bases, V lost 1 base, and 1 base had no gene match. Germline V CDR1 and CDR2: SGHDT, YYEEEE. CDR3 length: 15 residues. This CDR3 reads CASSLRTSGRDTQYF. DNA of the CDR3: TGTGCCAGCAGCTTGAGGACTAGCGGGAGGGATACGCAGTATTTT.

The V gene is TRBV4-2, the J gene TRBJ2-7; possible D gene TRBD2, 6 bases. This CDR3 has 18 residues. V gave up 0 bases and J gave up 6 bases, with 24 bases separating them. From germline, CDR1 is LGHNA and CDR2 YNFKEQ. The CDR3 spells CASSQEDLWGEHHGEQYF. The CDR3 nucleotides read TGTGCCAGCAGCCAAGAGGACCTATGGGGGGAGCACCACGGCGAGCAGTACTTC.

The gene calls are TRBV29-1 and TRBJ2-7; 12 bases fit TRBD1. CDR1 is SQVTM, CDR2 ANQGSEA, per germline. There are 14 residues in the CDR3. J gave up 6 bases and V 0 bases, and 3 bases lay outside the gene matches. For the CDR3, the DNA is TGCAGCGTTGAAGAGGGACAGGGGGCAGCCGAGCAGTACTTC. This gives the protein CSVEEGQGAAEQYF.

This clone turned up a few times. The V gene is TRBV7-3, the J gene TRBJ2-7; 8 nucleotides line up with TRBD2. This CDR3 has 16 amino acids. Losses at the gene ends were 5 bases for V and 4 bases for J; bases not matched to a gene: 13. CDR1 and CDR2 (germline): SGHTA, FQGTGA. The CDR3 sequence: CASSPAGRGGQYEQYF. The CDR3 DNA reads as TGTGCCAGCAGCCCTGCCGGTCGCGGGGGGCAATACGAGCAGTACTTC.

This chain links TRBV30 with TRBJ2-1; D remains ambiguous. The germline V gene encodes CDR1 GTSNPN and CDR2 SVGIG (reference sequence). Trimming removed 8 bases at V and 0 bases at J, with 17 bases between. The CDR3 runs to 15 residues. In DNA, the CDR3 is TGTGCCGCCCGAAATAGAGCGACCTCCTACAATGAGCAGTTCTTC. As protein: CAARNRATSYNEQFF.

This clone has more than one count but fewer than ten. V is TRBV6-5 and J is TRBJ2-7, with 9 positions matching TRBD1. CDR1 and CDR2 from the germline V gene are MNHEY and SVGAGI. V was clipped by 6 bases and J by 4 bases; unmatched bases: 7. This CDR3 has 14 residues. CDR3 DNA sequence: TGTGCCAGCAGAGAAGGGACAGGGCGGTACGAGCAGTACTTC. Its protein product is CASREGTGRYEQYF.

The J gene is TRBJ2-1, the V gene TRBV5-4; 7 positions agree with TRBD2. The junction had 5 bases not matched to a gene; V was cut back by 4 bases and J by 1 base. Germline lookup yields CDR1 SGHNT and CDR2 YYREEE (reference sequence). There are 15 residues in the CDR3. The CDR3: CASSPGGGSYNEQFF. The CDR3 DNA follows: TGTGCCAGCAGCCCGGGCGGGGGTTCCTACAATGAGCAGTTCTTC.

The J gene is TRBJ2-7, the V gene TRBV7-2; 7 bases map to TRBD2. With V trimmed by 5 bases and J by 6 bases, 10 bases remained unmatched. From germline, CDR1 is SGHTA and CDR2 FQGNSA. The CDR3 is 14 residues long. CDR3 nucleotides: TGTGCCAGCAGCAGGGCCGCGGGAGTTAGCGAGCAGTACTTC. Its protein is CASSRAAGVSEQYF.

The V and J genes are TRBV7-2 and TRBJ1-4; D possibly corresponds to TRBD1 (5 bases). Germline V gene sequence: CDR1 SGHTA, CDR2 FQGNSA. V lost 5 bases and J lost 4, with 17 bases in between. This CDR3 spans 16 amino acids. CDR3: CASSAYGGTINEKLFF. CDR3 DNA sequence: TGTGCCAGCAGCGCTTATGGGGGGACCATTAATGAAAAACTGTTTTTT.

The chain couples TRBV5-4 to TRBJ2-7, with unresolved D. V was trimmed by 1 base and J by 7 bases, leaving 18 bases between them. This CDR3 spans 15 amino acids. Germline-derived CDR1 and CDR2 are SGHNT and YYREEE (reference sequence). This CDR3 reads CASSLSGHPSSEQYF. In DNA, the CDR3 is TGTGCCAGCAGCTTGAGTGGTCACCCGTCGAGTGAGCAGTACTTC.

About this clone: Sequence at one end of the junction differs from germline and may be a read error. V usage is TRBV7-2 and J usage is TRBJ2-7; 16 bases match TRBD2. Germline V gene lookup returns CDR1 SGHTA and CDR2 FQGNSA. The length of the CDR3 is 18 residues. The CDR3 protein is CASSIAGLAGGWGLEQYF. The CDR3 region has the DNA TGTGCCAGCAGCATAGCGGGACTAGCGGGAGGGTGGGGCCTCGAGCAGTACTTC.

The J gene is TRBJ1-4, the V gene TRBV7-9; tentatively, D is TRBD1 (5 bases). V shed 3 bases and J shed 5 bases, with 10 bases lying between them. Germline lookup yields CDR1 SEHNR and CDR2 FQNEAQ (reference sequence). The CDR3 is made up of 14 amino acids. The CDR3 region has the DNA TGTGCCAGCAGCTTGGGGGGGAAAAATGAAAAACTGTTTTTT. Protein product: CASSLGGKNEKLFF.

This clone was seen a single time. J is TRBJ2-3 and V is TRBV5-5, with TRBD1 identical over 8 bases. Trimming cost V 0 bases and J 7 bases; bases outside gene matches: 10. This CDR3 has 16 amino acids. Per the germline V gene, CDR1 is SGHKS and CDR2 is YYEKEE (reference sequence). CDR3 sequence: CASSLGSTTGGNTQYF. CDR3 nucleotide sequence: TGTGCCAGCAGCTTGGGGTCTACCACAGGGGGAAATACGCAGTATTTT.

The V gene is TRBV7-2, the J gene TRBJ2-1; D perhaps matches TRBD2 (6 bases). From germline, CDR1 is SGHTA and CDR2 FQGNSA. The length of the CDR3 is 17 residues. V shed 5 bases and J shed 6 bases, with 23 bases lying between them. The CDR3 DNA reads TGTGCCAGCAGCGCCGTGTTAGGGACTTCCGCGCGCAATGAGCAGTTCTTC. Translation: CASSAVLGTSARNEQFF.

The CDR3: CASQGPSEAFF. The DNA for the CDR3 is TGTGCCAGCCAGGGGCCGAGTGAAGCTTTCTTT. The chain has TRBV6-5 and TRBJ1-1; D may be TRBD1 (6 bases). The ends were cut back, 8 bases at V and 7 bases at J, with 11 bases in the middle. This CDR3 spans 11 amino acids. CDR1 is MNHEY, CDR2 SVGAGI, per germline.

The CDR3 DNA is TGTGCCACCAGCAGGGGGGACAGGAACTATGGCTACACCTTC. This gives the protein CATSRGDRNYGYTF. The rearrangement joins TRBV15 to TRBJ1-2; 8 nucleotides agree with TRBD1. J lost 2 bases, V lost 3 bases, and 2 bases had no gene match. There are 14 residues in the CDR3. CDR1 and CDR2 from the germline V gene are LNHNV and YYDKDF (reference sequence).

The J gene is TRBJ1-5, the V gene TRBV2; 7 positions agree with TRBD1. Losses at the gene ends were 8 bases for V and 0 bases for J; bases not matched to a gene: 4. The CDR3 loop spans 14 amino acids. Germline values: CDR1 SNHLY, CDR2 FYNNEI. CDR3 nucleotides: TGTGCCAGCGGGGACAGTAATAGCAATCAGCCCCAGCATTTT. It encodes CASGDSNSNQPQHF.

This clone was counted only a few times. V usage is TRBV7-2 and J usage is TRBJ2-3; D might be TRBD1 (6 bases). The germline V gene encodes CDR1 SGHTA and CDR2 FQGNSA. The CDR3 is made up of 13 amino acids. The ends were cut back, 2 bases at V and 5 bases at J, with 8 bases in the middle. The CDR3 reads CASSLRGGDTQYF. CDR3 DNA sequence: TGTGCCAGCAGCTTACGAGGGGGAGATACGCAGTATTTT. Looking up the rest from reference TRBV7-2 and TRBJ2-3 gives the full variable domain: GAGVSQSPSNKVTEKGKDVELRCDPISGHTALYWYRQSLGQGLEFLIYFQGNSAPDKSGLPSDRFSAERTGGSVSTLTIQRTQQEDSAVYLCASSLRGGDTQYFGPGTRLTVL.

The chain combines TRBV27 with TRBJ2-1; possible D gene TRBD2, 5 bases. Germline assignment: CDR1 MNHEY and CDR2 SMNVEV (reference sequence). V was shortened by 3 bases and J by 8 bases, with 11 bases between the two germline ends. The CDR3 totals 13 residues. The CDR3 region has the DNA TGTGCCAGCAGTTTCTCTATAGCGTATGAGCAGTTCTTC. Translation gives CASSFSIAYEQFF.

The V and J genes are TRBV7-2 and TRBJ2-1; 13 nucleotides line up with TRBD2. CDR1 and CDR2 (germline): SGHTA, FQGNSA. Losses at the gene ends were 5 bases for V and 5 bases for J; bases not matched to a gene: 15. There are 19 residues in the CDR3. The CDR3 DNA follows: TGTGCCAGCAGCCTGCAACCGAAGACTAGCGGGAGGCTAAACAATGAGCAGTTCTTC. It encodes CASSLQPKTSGRLNNEQFF.

The gene calls are TRBV4-1 and TRBJ2-5; tentatively, D is TRBD2 (6 bases). Germline V lookup: CDR1 MGHRA, CDR2 YSYEKL. There are 16 residues in the CDR3. V was clipped by 1 base and J by 2 bases, with 14 bases between them. This chain's CDR3 is CASSQVGSGQQETQYF. The CDR3 nucleotides read TGCGCCAGCAGCCAAGTGGGTAGCGGACAACAAGAGACCCAGTACTTC.

This clone appeared once. This chain joins TRBV20-1 and TRBJ2-3; D remains unclear. V was shortened by 6 bases and J by 2 bases, with 3 bases between the two germline ends. CDR3 length: 10 residues. The germline V gene encodes CDR1 DFQATT and CDR2 SNEGSKA (reference sequence). The CDR3 region is CSANTDTQYF. In DNA form, the CDR3 reads TGCAGTGCCAACACAGATACGCAGTATTTT.